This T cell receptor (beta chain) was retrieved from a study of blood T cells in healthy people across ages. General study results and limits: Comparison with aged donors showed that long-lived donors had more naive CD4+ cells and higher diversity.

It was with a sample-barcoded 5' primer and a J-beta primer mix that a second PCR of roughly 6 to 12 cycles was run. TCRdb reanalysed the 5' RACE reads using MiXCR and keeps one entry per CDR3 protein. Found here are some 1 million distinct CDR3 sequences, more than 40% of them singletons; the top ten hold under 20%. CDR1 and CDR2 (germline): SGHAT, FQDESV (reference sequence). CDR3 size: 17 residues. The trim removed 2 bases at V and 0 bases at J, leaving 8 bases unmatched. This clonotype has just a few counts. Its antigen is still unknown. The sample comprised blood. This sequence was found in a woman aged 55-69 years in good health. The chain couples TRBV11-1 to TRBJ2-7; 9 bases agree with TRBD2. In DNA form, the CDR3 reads TGTGCCAGCAGCTTAATTGCGGGAGGGGTCGGCTCCTACGAGCAGTACTTC. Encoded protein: CASSLIAGGVGSYEQYF.